The T cell receptor beta chain under discussion was sequenced for a study of response to subunit inactivated influenza vaccine. Study results and caveats: Authors suggested that a seasonal influenza vaccination recruits few new T cells each time.

In TCRdb, the RT-PCR reads were re-called with MiXCR into one record per CDR3 protein. The sample carries some 800,000 distinct CDR3 sequences, around 20% recorded once. This clonotype was observed a handful of times. Its cognate antigen is unknown. The V end was cut by 2 bases, the J end by 6 bases, with 13 bases between. The CDR3 has 15 residues. CDR1 is MNHEY and CDR2 is SVGAGI in the germline V gene. The receptor was derived from a man over 45 who received an inactivated influenza vaccine. The specimen comprised PBMCs from blood, sampled about 5 days after vaccination. V and J are TRBV6-5 and TRBJ2-2; D is undetermined. The CDR3 protein is CASSYRPSRSGELFF. The CDR3 nucleotides read TGTGCCAGCAGTTACCGGCCTTCTAGATCCGGGGAGCTGTTTTTT.